This T cell receptor beta chain was recovered during a study of blood T cell repertoires in COVID-19. Assay used: immunoSEQ multiplex PCR; TCRdb lists only in-frame clones, some missing. The sample yields roughly 69,000 clones, 84% seen once. The CDR3 runs to 15 residues. The germline CDR1 and CDR2 sequences are LNHDA and SQIVND (reference sequence). V lost 3 bases to trimming and J lost 7 bases, with 16 bases between them. This clonotype was obtained from a human donor in a cohort sampled during active COVID-19. The material sequenced was peripheral blood. J is TRBJ2-1 and V is TRBV19; D is perhaps TRBD2 (7 bases). This CDR3 is CASSMGGLGHNEQFF. The CDR3 DNA sequence: TGTGCCAGTAGTATGGGGGGGCTAGGGCATAATGAGCAGTTCTTC. Filled out from reference TRBV19 and TRBJ2-1, the complete variable domain reads DGGITQSPKYLFRKEGQNVTLSCEQNLNHDAMYWYRQDPGQGLRLIYYSQIVNDFQKGDIAEGYSVSREKKESFPLTVTSAQKNPTAFYLCASSMGGLGHNEQFFGPGTRLTVL.